This T cell receptor (beta chain) originates from a study of cytomegalovirus exposure and HLA in healthy donors. This clone showed up just a few times. Antigen unknown. Primers for the PCR totalled 60 Vbeta and 13 Jbeta. Libraries were prepared by immunoSEQ multiplex PCR; TCRdb keeps only in-frame clonotypes and omits some of them. The sample holds about 130,000 clones, approximately 81% seen once. Study-level points and caveats: Exclusion as indistinguishable affected some V segments, including TRBV6-2 and TRBV6-3. Analysis performed later showed TCR beta chains linked to HLA being more clonally expanded than equally common others.

This CDR3 is 15 amino acids long. V lost 6 bases and J lost 7, with 19 bases in between. The germline V gene encodes CDR1 ENHRY and CDR2 SYGVKD. Sequencing was performed on PBMCs. V usage is TRBV10-3 and J usage is TRBJ2-1, with TRBD2 as a possible D gene (6 bases). The clonotype originates from a man aged 18 to 30 in good health and CMV-seronegative. The CDR3 region is CAIRGEEGPGNEQFF. The CDR3 nucleotides are TGTGCCATCAGGGGGGAGGAGGGGCCGGGAAATGAGCAGTTCTTC.